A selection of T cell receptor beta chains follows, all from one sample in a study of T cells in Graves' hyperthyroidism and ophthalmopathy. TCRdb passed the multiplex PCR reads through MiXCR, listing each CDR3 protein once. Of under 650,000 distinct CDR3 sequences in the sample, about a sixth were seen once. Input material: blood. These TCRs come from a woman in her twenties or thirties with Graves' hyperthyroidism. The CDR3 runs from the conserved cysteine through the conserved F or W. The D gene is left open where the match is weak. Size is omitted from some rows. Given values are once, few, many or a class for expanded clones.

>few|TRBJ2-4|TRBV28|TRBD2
CASNARGVIAGEPKNIQYF
TGTGCCAGCAACGCTCGGGGGGTAATAGCGGGAGAACCCAAAAACATTCAGTACTTC
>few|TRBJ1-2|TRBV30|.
CAWSVGLGNGYTF
TGTGCCTGGAGTGTGGGCTTAGGAAATGGCTACACCTTC
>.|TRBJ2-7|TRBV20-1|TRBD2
CSARRLASSYEQYF
TGCAGTGCTAGAAGACTAGCGAGCTCCTACGAGCAGTACTTC
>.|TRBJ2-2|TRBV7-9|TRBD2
CASSLGLAIIYTGELFF
TGTGCCAGCAGCTTAGGACTAGCCATCATTTACACCGGGGAGCTGTTTTTT
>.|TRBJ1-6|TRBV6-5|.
CASSYEGVGYNSPLHF
TGTGCCAGCAGTTACGAAGGGGTTGGGTATAATTCACCCCTCCACTTT
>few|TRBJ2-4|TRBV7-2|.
CVSSQWTENIQYF
TGTGTCAGCAGCCAGTGGACGGAAAACATTCAGTACTTC
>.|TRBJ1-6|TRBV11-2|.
CASSRAGVVGSPLHF
TGTGCCAGCAGCCGGGCGGGGGTGGTAGGCTCACCCCTCCACTTT
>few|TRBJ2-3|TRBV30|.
CAWSPTRGSADTQYF
TGTGCCTGGAGCCCAACCCGGGGGAGCGCAGATACGCAGTATTTT
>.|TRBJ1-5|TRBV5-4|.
CASSLDKNNQPQHF
TGTGCCAGCAGCTTGGACAAGAACAATCAGCCCCAGCATTTT
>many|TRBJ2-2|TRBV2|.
CASSESGVGGELFF
TGTGCCAGCAGTGAATCCGGGGTTGGCGGGGAGCTGTTTTTT
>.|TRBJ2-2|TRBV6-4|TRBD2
CATATSGNTGELVF
TGTGCCACCGCGACTAGCGGAAACACCGGGGAGCTGGTTTTT
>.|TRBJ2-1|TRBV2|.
CASSVRYNEQFF
TGTGCCAGCAGTGTGAGGTACAATGAGCAGTTCTTC
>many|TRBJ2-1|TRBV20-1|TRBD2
CSARGGLAGDDEQFF
TGCAGTGCTAGAGGAGGACTAGCGGGAGACGATGAGCAGTTCTTC
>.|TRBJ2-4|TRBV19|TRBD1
CASSGQGSAKNIQYF
TGTGCCAGTAGTGGACAGGGGAGTGCCAAAAACATTCAGTACTTC
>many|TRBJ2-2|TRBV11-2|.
CASSLGPLVGDTGELFF
TGTGCCAGCAGCTTAGGCCCACTAGTCGGGGACACCGGGGAGCTGTTTTTT
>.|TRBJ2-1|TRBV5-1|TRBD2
CASSLGIPSTSDNYNEQFF
TGCGCCAGCAGCTTGGGAATCCCCTCGACTAGCGACAATTACAATGAGCAGTTCTTC
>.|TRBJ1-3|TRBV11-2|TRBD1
CASSSIGTGLLSGNTIYF
TGTGCCAGCAGCTCTATAGGGACAGGCTTGCTCTCTGGAAACACCATATATTTT
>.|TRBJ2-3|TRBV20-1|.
CSAPSGIAGTDTQYF
TGCAGTGCCCCTTCCGGGATAGCGGGCACAGATACGCAGTATTTT
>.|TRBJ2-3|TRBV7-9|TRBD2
CASSPPGILAGVTDTQYF
TGTGCCAGCAGTCCCCCGGGTATACTAGCGGGAGTCACAGATACGCAGTATTTT
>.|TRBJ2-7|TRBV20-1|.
CSASAWGLRYKQYF
TGCAGTGCTAGTGCGTGGGGGCTAAGATACAAGCAGTACTTC
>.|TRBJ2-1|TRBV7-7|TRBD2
CASSLEPGLAGSSSYNEQFF
TGTGCTAGCAGCTTAGAGCCGGGACTAGCGGGATCCAGCTCCTACAATGAGCAGTTCTTC
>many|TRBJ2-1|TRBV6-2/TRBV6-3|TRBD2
CASSYLGLAGGSQFF
TGTGCCAGCAGCTATTTGGGACTAGCGGGAGGATCTCAGTTCTTC
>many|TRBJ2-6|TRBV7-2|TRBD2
CASSRGWGRDGANVLTF
TGTGCCAGCAGCCGCGGATGGGGGAGGGATGGGGCCAACGTCCTGACTTTC
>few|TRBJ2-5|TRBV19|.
CASSTRIQETQYF
TGTGCCAGTAGTACCCGGATCCAAGAGACCCAGTACTTC
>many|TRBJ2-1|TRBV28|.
CASSSFGEYNEQFF
TGTGCCAGCAGTTCTTTCGGGGAGTACAATGAGCAGTTCTTC
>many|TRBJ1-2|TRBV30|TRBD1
CAWSVQGKNTF
TGTGCCTGGAGTGTACAGGGGAAGAACACCTTC